One and the same sample provided the 26 T cell receptor beta chains below, sequenced in a study of blood T cells in healthy people across ages. The authors ran a second PCR of about 6 to 11 cycles using a sample-barcoded 5' primer and a J-beta primer mix. TCRdb passed the 5' RACE reads through MiXCR, listing each CDR3 protein once. This table has hundreds of thousands of distinct CDR3 sequences, roughly 58% appearing once. The specimen was blood. These receptors all stem from a man aged 60-69 years in good health.

This clonotype showed up just a few times. CDR3 region: CASSPWDRKSETQYF. The DNA for the CDR3 is TGTGCCAGCAGCCCCTGGGACAGAAAATCGGAGACCCAGTACTTC. This sequence joins TRBV9 and TRBJ2-5, with 7 bases that match TRBD1. Germline V CDR1 and CDR2: SGDLS, YYNGEE. The J segment lost 5 bases and the V segment lost 4 bases, leaving 11 bases of the junction unmatched. The CDR3 sequence is 15 residues long.

This chain joins TRBV11-2 and TRBJ1-2; 9 bases match TRBD1. With 6 bases clipped from V and 1 base from J, the junction kept 9 bases outside the gene matches. The length of the CDR3 is 16 residues. Per the germline V gene, CDR1 is SGHAT and CDR2 is FQNNGV. The CDR3 DNA follows: TGTGCCAGCAGATCGGGACAGGGAACGGGTAACTATGGCTACACCTTC. Translating it yields CASRSGQGTGNYGYTF.

This clonotype appeared once. The rearrangement links TRBV6-1 to TRBJ1-4; D unresolved. V shed 0 bases and J shed 10 bases, with 6 bases lying between them. The CDR3 runs 12 residues. Germline CDR1 reads MNHNS; CDR2 reads SASEGT. CDR3 in DNA: TGTGCCAGCAGTGAAGCGCGACGAAAACTGTTTTTT. Translation: CASSEARRKLFF.

The rearrangement uses TRBV4-1 and TRBJ2-3; 8 bases fit TRBD2. Germline assignment: CDR1 MGHRA and CDR2 YSYEKL. The J segment lost 4 bases and the V segment lost 7 bases, leaving 7 bases of the junction unmatched. CDR3 length: 14 residues. The CDR3 reads CASTPAGGPDTQYF. CDR3 bases: TGCGCCAGCACGCCCGCGGGGGGCCCAGATACGCAGTATTTT.

Remarks on this clonotype: The conserved phenylalanine or tryptophan normally closing the CDR3 is absent here, so this likely arose from a read error. The rearrangement joins TRBV28 to TRBJ2-7, with a weak D call TRBD1 (6 bases). V lost 7 bases and J 4 bases, leaving 11 bases between the germline ends. This CDR3 is built from 12 residues. CDR1 is MDHEN and CDR2 is SYDVKM in the germline V gene. This CDR3 reads CASTDRGYEQYL. The DNA for the CDR3 is TGTGCCAGCACGGACAGAGGTTACGAGCAGTACTTA.

The genes are TRBV5-1 and TRBJ1-1; D remains ambiguous. The CDR3 contains 13 residues. The germline CDR1 and CDR2 sequences are SGHRS and YFSETQ. V shed 2 bases and J shed 0 bases, with 5 bases lying between them. CDR3 bases: TGCGCCAGCAGCTTCAATCTGAACACTGAAGCTTTCTTT. Its translation is CASSFNLNTEAFF.

This chain joins TRBV15 and TRBJ2-3, with TRBD2 matching over 10 bases. Looked up from germline, CDR1 is LNHNV and CDR2 is YYDKDF (reference sequence). This CDR3 has 16 amino acids. Unmatched junction bases numbered 8, after V lost 6 bases and J lost 2 bases. CDR3 loop: CATSLTSGAYTDTQYF. The CDR3 region has the DNA TGTGCCACCAGTCTTACTAGCGGGGCTTACACAGATACGCAGTATTTT.

The V call is TRBV18, the J call TRBJ2-1; D unclear. There are 11 residues in the CDR3. The germline V gene encodes CDR1 KGHSH and CDR2 LQKENI. The V gene lost 2 bases and the J gene lost 5 bases, with 1 base spanning the gap. CDR3 DNA: TGTGCCAGCTCACCAGACAATGAGCAGTTCTTC. Protein: CASSPDNEQFF.

The CDR3 nucleotides read TGTGCCAGCAGTGATTGGTACAATGAGCAGTTCTTC. It codes for CASSDWYNEQFF. The J gene is TRBJ2-1, the V gene TRBV2; the D is unclear. Germline V gene lookup returns CDR1 SNHLY and CDR2 FYNNEI. V lost 3 bases and J lost 4, with 4 bases in between. CDR3 length equals 12 residues. The variable domain in full, completed from reference TRBV2 and TRBJ2-1, reads EPEVTQTPSHQVTQMGQEVILRCVPISNHLYFYWYRQILGQKVEFLVSFYNNEISEKSEIFDDQFSVERPDGSNFTLKIRSTKLEDSAMYFCASSDWYNEQFFGPGTRLTVL.

The genes are TRBV20-1 and TRBJ2-5, with a weak D call TRBD2 (6 bases). Germline V gene lookup returns CDR1 DFQATT and CDR2 SNEGSKA (reference sequence). The CDR3 has 17 residues. V gave up 0 bases and J gave up 5 bases, with 22 bases separating them. The CDR3 loop reads CSARDRPGTPLGETQYF. The DNA of the CDR3 is TGCAGTGCTAGAGATCGTCCCGGGACTCCCTTGGGGGAGACCCAGTACTTC.

The V and J genes are TRBV6-1 and TRBJ2-3, with 7 bases fitting TRBD2. V trimming: 6 bases; J trimming: 0 bases; junction bases outside the gene matches: 3. CDR1 is MNHNS and CDR2 is SASEGT in the germline V gene. The CDR3 spans 14 residues. This chain's CDR3 is CASRPLASTDTQYF. CDR3 coding DNA: TGTGCCAGCAGACCACTAGCGAGCACAGATACGCAGTATTTT.

This CDR3 reads CASRKTGVNYGYTF. CDR3 sequence (DNA): TGTGCCAGCAGGAAGACAGGGGTGAACTATGGCTACACCTTC. The chain joins TRBV25-1 to TRBJ1-2, with 8 nucleotides matching TRBD1. The CDR3 spans 14 residues. Germline trimming cut 6 bases from V and 2 bases from J; bases unmatched to any gene: 5. CDR1 is MGHDK, CDR2 SYGVNS, per germline.

The J gene is TRBJ1-1, the V gene TRBV6-5, with D unresolved. Germline V gene data show CDR1 as MNHEY and CDR2 as SVGAGI. Trimming stripped 2 bases from V and 5 bases from J, with 18 bases between. The CDR3 has 16 amino acids. The CDR3 DNA is TGTGCCAGCAGTTACGCGAACCCTCGGGCAGAAACTGAAGCTTTCTTT. Translated, it gives CASSYANPRAETEAFF.

The chain combines TRBV20-1 with TRBJ2-7; 8 nucleotides line up with TRBD1. The CDR3 is made up of 13 amino acids. Germline CDR1 is DFQATT and CDR2 is SNEGSKA (reference sequence). Losses at the gene ends were 5 bases for V and 2 bases for J; bases not matched to a gene: 5. The CDR3 region has the DNA TGCAGTGCTGCAGGACAGGGCCCCTACGAGCAGTACTTC. Encoded protein: CSAAGQGPYEQYF.

In its sample, this clonotype was seen a few times. This chain links TRBV20-1 with TRBJ2-7; 10 nucleotides match TRBD1. CDR3 length equals 15 residues. V lost 4 bases and J lost 2; bases outside the gene matches: 8. The germline CDR1 and CDR2 sequences are DFQATT and SNEGSKA (reference sequence). The CDR3 region has the DNA TGCAGTGCTACCCACCCGGGACAGGGGACCTACGAGCAGTACTTC. Translated, it gives CSATHPGQGTYEQYF.

This chain links TRBV5-1 with TRBJ1-1; TRBD1 is a possible D gene (5 bases). The CDR3 contains 16 residues. Deletions cut 3 bases from V and 1 base from J, with 16 bases between. Germline V gene data show CDR1 as SGHRS and CDR2 as YFSETQ. The CDR3 DNA sequence: TGCGCCAGCAGCTGGGAGGTTCGTAGGGGGAACACTGAAGCTTTCTTT. Protein: CASSWEVRRGNTEAFF.

With respect to this clonotype: One junction end disagrees with the germline gene, perhaps due to a read error. The rearrangement links TRBV10-3 to TRBJ1-2, with a weak D call TRBD1 (5 bases). CDR3 length: 12 amino acids. The germline CDR1 and CDR2 sequences are ENHRY and SYGVKD. CDR3 amino acids: CAIRQGGYGNTF. As DNA, the CDR3 is TGTGCCATCAGGCAGGGCGGTTATGGCAACACCTTC.

The gene calls are TRBV5-1 and TRBJ2-2, with D unclear. There are 13 residues in the CDR3. The germline gives CDR1 SGHRS, CDR2 YFSETQ. The V end lost 0 bases, the J end lost 6 bases, and 6 bases lay between the germline ends. CDR3 DNA sequence: TGCGCCAGCAGCTTGGATGGGCCCGGGGAGCTGTTTTTT. Translation gives CASSLDGPGELFF.

This chain links TRBV5-1 with TRBJ1-1; a possible D gene is TRBD1 (6 bases). This CDR3 region has 16 residues. The germline gives CDR1 SGHRS, CDR2 YFSETQ. V was trimmed by 4 bases and J by 0 bases, leaving 16 bases between them. The CDR3, as DNA: TGCGCCAGCAGCACCGGGACAACGATATTGAACACTGAAGCTTTCTTT. Translating it yields CASSTGTTILNTEAFF.

This rearrangement joins TRBV6-6 to TRBJ1-6, with D tentatively TRBD1 (5 bases). V lost 1 base, J lost 5 bases, and 9 bases lay in between. There are 15 residues in the CDR3. Germline lookup yields CDR1 MNHNY and CDR2 SVGAGI (reference sequence). The chain's CDR3 is CASSYLTVNNSPLHF. The CDR3 DNA follows: TGTGCCAGCAGTTACTTGACAGTCAATAATTCACCCCTCCACTTT.

The chain joins TRBV6-1 to TRBJ2-5; D uncertain. The J call is in doubt because the DNA end fits TRBJ2-7 better. Germline V gives CDR1 MNHNS, CDR2 SASEGT. This CDR3 comprises 12 residues. The CDR3 is CASSERIREQYF. CDR3 nucleotide sequence: TGTGCCAGCAGTGAGAGGATTCGCGAGCAGTACTTC.

The chain combines TRBV7-9 with TRBJ2-7, with unresolved D. The CDR3 consists of 13 residues. V lost 5 bases, J lost 3 bases, and 11 bases lay in between. CDR1 and CDR2 from the germline V gene are SEHNR and FQNEAQ (reference sequence). Here the CDR3 DNA reads TGTGCCAGCAGCCAAGGCGAGCACTACGAGCAGTACTTC. Amino acid sequence: CASSQGEHYEQYF.

J is TRBJ1-1 and V is TRBV5-1, with a possible D match to TRBD1 (6 bases). This CDR3 is 16 amino acids long. The V gene lost 7 bases and the J gene lost 1 base, with 20 bases spanning the gap. CDR1 SGHRS and CDR2 YFSETQ come from the germline V gene. The CDR3 loop reads CASSRSGGQKNTEAFF. Written as DNA, the CDR3 is TGCGCCAGCTCCAGGTCCGGGGGGCAAAAGAACACTGAAGCTTTCTTT. Full variable domain (outside the CDR3, taken from reference TRBV5-1 and TRBJ1-1): KAGVTQTPRYLIKTRGQQVTLSCSPISGHRSVSWYQQTPGQGLQFLFEYFSETQRNKGNFPGRFSGRQFSNSRSEMNVSTLELGDSALYLCASSRSGGQKNTEAFFGQGTRLTVV.

The chain carries TRBV15 and TRBJ2-3, with 7 bases identical to TRBD2. The CDR3 runs 15 residues. The J segment lost 2 bases and the V segment lost 4 bases, leaving 6 bases of the junction unmatched. Germline V gene lookup returns CDR1 LNHNV and CDR2 YYDKDF (reference sequence). The CDR3 is CATSTASGFTDTQYF. CDR3 in DNA: TGTGCCACCAGCACCGCTAGCGGATTCACAGATACGCAGTATTTT.

Concerning this clonotype: At one end, the junction sequence differs from germline, possibly due to a read error. This sequence joins TRBV5-4 and TRBJ2-1; D is unclear. The germline V gene encodes CDR1 SGHNT and CDR2 YYREEE (reference sequence). This CDR3 is 15 amino acids long. The CDR3 nucleotides are TGTACCAGCAGCATAGACGGTAGCTCCTACAATGAGCAGTTCTTC. Translating gives CTSSIDGSSYNEQFF.

The chain joins TRBV6-2 or TRBV6-3 to TRBJ2-1; D unresolved. Germline assignment: CDR1 MNHEY and CDR2 SVGEGT. V was pared by 3 bases and J by 8 bases, with 11 bases between. The CDR3 runs to 13 residues. CDR3 sequence: CASSYSRFDEQFF. CDR3 coding DNA: TGTGCCAGCAGTTATTCTCGCTTTGATGAGCAGTTCTTC.